The 15 T cell receptor beta chains in this list originate from one sample, sequenced in a study of T-cell reconstitution after alpha-beta-depleted transplantation in children. Unique molecular identifiers were incorporated when the TCRbeta library was constructed. Using its own MiXCR run on the PCR reads, TCRdb lists one record per CDR3 protein. The table has tens of thousands of distinct CDR3 sequences, about 9% seen once. This material consisted of PBMCs, mostly from graft donor cells, taken 60 days after TCRalphabeta/CD19-depleted stem cell transplant. The receptors were gathered from a male patient aged 2 to 10 who had a stem cell transplant for chronic granulomatous disease, so the T cells may come from the graft donor.

V gene TRBV12-5 combines with J gene TRBJ1-6, with D uncertain. The CDR3 runs 15 residues. CDR1 is LGHNT and CDR2 is FRNRAP in the germline V gene. This CDR3 is CASTQGISYNSPLHF. CDR3 sequence (DNA): TGTGCCTCCACCCAAGGGATCTCCTATAATTCACCCCTCCACTTT.

This clonotype was seen a single time. J is TRBJ1-6 and V is TRBV21-1. TRBV21-1 constitutes a pseudogene. This CDR3 comprises 13 residues. CDR3 amino acids: CASSTLSGSPLHF. The CDR3 nucleotides are TGTGCCAGCAGCACCCTATCTGGTTCACCCCTCCACTTT.

This clonotype was counted ten times or more. This chain links TRBV5-1 with TRBJ2-1; 8 bases match TRBD2. Losses at the gene ends were 5 bases for V and 7 bases for J; bases not matched to a gene: 11. The CDR3 has 15 residues. The germline V gene has CDR1 SGHRS and CDR2 YFSETQ. The CDR3 DNA reads TGCGCCAGCAGGGGCGAAAGCGGGAGAATAAATGAGCAGTTCTTC. Amino acid sequence: CASRGESGRINEQFF.

This clonotype is labeled as medium-sized. The genes are TRBV20-1 and TRBJ2-1; D unresolved. The CDR3 loop spans 15 amino acids. The germline V gene has CDR1 DFQATT and CDR2 SNEGSKA (reference sequence). V lost 6 bases and J 4 bases, leaving 19 bases between the germline ends. CDR3: CSATGEVVTYNEQFF. As DNA, the CDR3 is TGCAGTGCCACTGGAGAGGTCGTCACTTACAATGAGCAGTTCTTC.

Many counts were recorded for this clonotype. The rearrangement links TRBV2 to TRBJ2-5; D is perhaps TRBD1 (5 bases). CDR1 SNHLY and CDR2 FYNNEI come from the germline V gene. The CDR3 runs to 16 residues. Trimming took off 3 bases at V and 2 bases at J, with 16 bases between the two ends. The CDR3, as DNA: TGTGCCAGCAGTGATAGGGGTGGGCTATTACAAGAGACCCAGTACTTC. Encoded protein: CASSDRGGLLQETQYF.

About this clonotype itself: At one end, the junction sequence differs from germline, possibly due to a read error. V usage is TRBV14 and J usage is TRBJ2-2; 11 bases map to TRBD2. CDR3 size: 16 residues. In germline, CDR1 is SGHDN, CDR2 FVKESK. CDR3 in amino acids: CASSQWGLADTGEPFF. CDR3 nucleotide sequence: TGTGCCAGCAGCCAATGGGGACTAGCGGACACCGGGGAGCCGTTTTTT.

In its sample, this clonotype was seen many times. The chain combines TRBV25-1 with TRBJ1-5; D gene unclear. Looked up from germline, CDR1 is MGHDK and CDR2 is SYGVNS. V was trimmed by 2 bases and J by 3 bases, leaving 8 bases between them. This CDR3 comprises 14 residues. CDR3 region: CASSEAGYNQPQHF. For the CDR3, the DNA is TGTGCCAGCAGTGAAGCCGGGTACAATCAGCCCCAGCATTTT.

In its sample, this clonotype was seen many times. V and J are TRBV21-1 and TRBJ1-1; the D call TRBD1 from the table was never checked on the DNA. TRBV21-1 is shown as a pseudogene. This CDR3 is 22 amino acids long. CDR3 region: CASSKGRFSSSGDYSRNTEAFF. As DNA, the CDR3 is TGTGCCAGCAGCAAAGGGCGGTTCTCATCATCAGGGGATTACAGTAGGAACACTGAAGCTTTCTTT.

The genes are TRBV2 and TRBJ2-3; D remains unclear. Germline-derived CDR1 and CDR2 are SNHLY and FYNNEI. This CDR3 contains 12 residues. Trimming stripped 4 bases from V and 6 bases from J, with 8 bases between. CDR3 sequence: CASSVGTDTQYF. CDR3 DNA sequence: TGTGCCAGCAGTGTTGGAACTGATACGCAGTATTTT.

This clonotype showed up just a few times. V usage is TRBV29-1 and J usage is TRBJ1-1; tentative D call: TRBD1 (5 bases). Germline V gives CDR1 SQVTM, CDR2 ANQGSEA. The V end was cut by 7 bases, the J end by 6 bases, with 21 bases between. The CDR3 runs to 14 residues. This chain's CDR3 is CSAGGGSWAAEAFF. The DNA of the CDR3 is TGCAGCGCCGGTGGGGGGTCCTGGGCAGCTGAAGCTTTCTTT.

In this sample, this clonotype turned up a few times. This chain joins TRBV28 and TRBJ2-7, with D tentatively TRBD2 (7 bases). Trimming took off 8 bases at V and 3 bases at J, with 20 bases between the two ends. Germline V gene sequence: CDR1 MDHEN, CDR2 SYDVKM. CDR3 length equals 15 residues. The CDR3 spells CASLRQRGGRYEQYF. CDR3 sequence (DNA): TGTGCCAGCCTTCGGCAAAGGGGGGGTCGCTACGAGCAGTACTTC. Supplemented by reference TRBV28 and TRBJ2-7, the full variable domain reads DVKVTQSSRYLVKRTGEKVFLECVQDMDHENMFWYRQDPGLGLRLIYFSYDVKMKEKGDIPEGYSVSREKKERFSLILESASTNQTSMYLCASLRQRGGRYEQYFGPGTRLTVT.

There are many counts of this clonotype. V and J are TRBV6-6 and TRBJ2-1; 10 bases are shared with TRBD2. The germline V gene encodes CDR1 MNHNY and CDR2 SVGAGI (reference sequence). This CDR3 is 21 amino acids long. V was clipped by 4 bases and J by 0 bases; unmatched bases: 18. CDR3 DNA sequence: TGTGCCAGCAGTTCTGACCAGGGACGGAGACTAGCGGGCAGCTCCTACAATGAGCAGTTCTTC. The encoded protein is CASSSDQGRRLAGSSYNEQFF.

The sample holds many counts of this clonotype. The V and J genes are TRBV28 and TRBJ2-2; 12 bases align to TRBD1. This CDR3 contains 16 residues. V shed 3 bases and J 4 bases; nucleotides not matched to a gene: 3. CDR1 and CDR2 from the germline V gene are MDHEN and SYDVKM. CDR3 region: CASSLGQGASTGELFF. The CDR3 bases are TGTGCCAGCAGTTTGGGACAGGGGGCGAGCACCGGGGAGCTGTTTTTT.

Comments on this clonotype: Because the CDR3 is missing its conserved closing phenylalanine or tryptophan, this is likely a read error. The CDR3 DNA reads as TGTGCCAGCAGCTTCAGGACAGGGCCTAATGAAAAACTGTTTCTT. The encoded protein is CASSFRTGPNEKLFL. The J gene is TRBJ1-4, the V gene TRBV11-2, with TRBD1 identical over 8 bases. The germline gives CDR1 SGHAT, CDR2 FQNNGV. V gave up 3 bases and J gave up 3 bases; unmatched junction bases: 3. The CDR3 has 15 amino acids.

Remarks on this clonotype: A much larger clone lies one base from this, so it may be a read error. This chain uses TRBV27 with TRBJ2-7, with D perhaps being TRBD1 or TRBD2 (5 bases each). V was cut by 3 bases and J by 6 bases, with 21 bases left in between. The germline gives CDR1 MNHEY, CDR2 SMNVEV (reference sequence). The CDR3 extends over 16 amino acids. CDR3 protein: CASSFSGTHIGAEQYF. Here the CDR3 DNA reads TGTGCCAGCAGTTTTTCGGGAACCCACATAGGGGCCGAGCAGTACTTC.